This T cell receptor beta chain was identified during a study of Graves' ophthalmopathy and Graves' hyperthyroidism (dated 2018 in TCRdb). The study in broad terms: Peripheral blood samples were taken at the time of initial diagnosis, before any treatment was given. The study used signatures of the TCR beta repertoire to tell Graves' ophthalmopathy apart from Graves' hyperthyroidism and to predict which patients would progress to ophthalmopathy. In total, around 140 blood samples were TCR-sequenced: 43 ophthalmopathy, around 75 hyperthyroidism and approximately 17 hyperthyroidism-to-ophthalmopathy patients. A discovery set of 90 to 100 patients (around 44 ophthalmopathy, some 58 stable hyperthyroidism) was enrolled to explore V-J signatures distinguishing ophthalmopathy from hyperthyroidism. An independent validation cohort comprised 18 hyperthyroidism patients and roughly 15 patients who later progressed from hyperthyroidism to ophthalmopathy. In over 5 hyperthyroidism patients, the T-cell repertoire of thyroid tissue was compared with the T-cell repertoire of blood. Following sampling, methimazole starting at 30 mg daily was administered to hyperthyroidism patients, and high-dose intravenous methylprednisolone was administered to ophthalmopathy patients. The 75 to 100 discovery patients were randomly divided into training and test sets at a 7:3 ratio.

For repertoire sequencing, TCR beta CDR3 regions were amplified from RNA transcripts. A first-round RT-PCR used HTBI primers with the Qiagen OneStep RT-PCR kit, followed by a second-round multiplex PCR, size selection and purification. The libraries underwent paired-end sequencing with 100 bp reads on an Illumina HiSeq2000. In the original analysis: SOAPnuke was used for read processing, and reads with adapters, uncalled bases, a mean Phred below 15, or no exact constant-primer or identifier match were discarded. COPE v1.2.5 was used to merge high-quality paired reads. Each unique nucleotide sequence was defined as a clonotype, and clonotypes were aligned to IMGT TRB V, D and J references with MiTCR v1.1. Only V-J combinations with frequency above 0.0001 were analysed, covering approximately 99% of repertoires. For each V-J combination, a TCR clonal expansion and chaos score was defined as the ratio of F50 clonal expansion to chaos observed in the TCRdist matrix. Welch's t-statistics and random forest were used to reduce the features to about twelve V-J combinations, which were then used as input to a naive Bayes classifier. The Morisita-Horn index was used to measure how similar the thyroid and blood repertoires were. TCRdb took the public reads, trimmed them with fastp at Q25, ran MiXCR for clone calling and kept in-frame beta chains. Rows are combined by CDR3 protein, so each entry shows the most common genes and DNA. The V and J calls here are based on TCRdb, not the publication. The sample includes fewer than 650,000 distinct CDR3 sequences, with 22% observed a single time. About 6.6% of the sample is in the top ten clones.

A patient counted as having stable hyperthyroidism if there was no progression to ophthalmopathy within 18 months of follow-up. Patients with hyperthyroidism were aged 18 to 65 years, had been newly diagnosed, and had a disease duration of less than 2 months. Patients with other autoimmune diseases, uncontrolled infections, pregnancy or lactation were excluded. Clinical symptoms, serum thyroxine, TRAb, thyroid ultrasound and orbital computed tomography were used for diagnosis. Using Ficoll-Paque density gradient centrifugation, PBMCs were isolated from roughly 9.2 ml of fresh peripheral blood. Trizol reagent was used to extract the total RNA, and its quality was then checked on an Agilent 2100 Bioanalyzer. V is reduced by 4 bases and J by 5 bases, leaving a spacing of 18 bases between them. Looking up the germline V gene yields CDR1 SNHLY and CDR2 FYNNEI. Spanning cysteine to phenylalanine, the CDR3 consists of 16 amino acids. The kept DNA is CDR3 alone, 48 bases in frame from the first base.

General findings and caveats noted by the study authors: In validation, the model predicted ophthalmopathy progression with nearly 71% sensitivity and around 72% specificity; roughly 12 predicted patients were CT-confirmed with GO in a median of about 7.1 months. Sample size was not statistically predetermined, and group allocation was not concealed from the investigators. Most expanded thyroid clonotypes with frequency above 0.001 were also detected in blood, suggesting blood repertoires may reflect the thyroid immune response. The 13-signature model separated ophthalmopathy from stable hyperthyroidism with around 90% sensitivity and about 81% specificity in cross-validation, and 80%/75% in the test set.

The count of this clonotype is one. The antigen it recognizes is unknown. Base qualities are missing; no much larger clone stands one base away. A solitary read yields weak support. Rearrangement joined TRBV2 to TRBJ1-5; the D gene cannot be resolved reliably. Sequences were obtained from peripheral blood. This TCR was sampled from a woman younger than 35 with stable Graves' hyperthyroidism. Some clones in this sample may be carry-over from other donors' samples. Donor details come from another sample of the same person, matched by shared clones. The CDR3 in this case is CASSGTRAISYQPQHF. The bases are TGTGCCAGCAGTGGGACCCGGGCTATCTCCTATCAGCCCCAGCATTTT.